A single sample is the source of the 25 T cell receptor beta chains below, sequenced in a study of OX40 agonist ivuxolimab in advanced cancers. Measured with immunoSEQ multiplex PCR; TCRdb has only the in-frame clones, and not every one. The sample yields about 46,000 clones, around 87% seen once. The sample was CD4+ or CD8+ T cells sorted from blood, taken in a trial of the OX40 agonist ivuxolimab. The receptors stem from an adult with an advanced solid tumor such as melanoma, head and neck, liver or kidney cancer.

J is TRBJ1-4 and V is TRBV5-1, with a tentative D call TRBD1 (5 bases). The CDR3 covers 14 residues. V lost 0 bases and J lost 8, with 11 bases in between. Germline loops: CDR1 SGHRS, CDR2 YFSETQ. CDR3 coding DNA: TGCGCCAGCAGCTTGGCCGGGGCAGGGGAAAAACTGTTTTTT. This gives the protein CASSLAGAGEKLFF.

CDR3: CASSSSGGFIRDTQYF. CDR3 DNA sequence: TGTGCCAGCAGTTCAAGCGGGGGGTTTATAAGAGATACGCAGTATTTT. The chain couples TRBV7-6 to TRBJ2-3; 9 nucleotides align to TRBD2. J gave up 5 bases and V 6 bases, and 12 bases lay outside the gene matches. The CDR3 runs to 16 residues. CDR1 SGHVS and CDR2 FNYEAQ come from the germline V gene.

J is TRBJ2-1 and V is TRBV12-5; D might be TRBD1 or TRBD2, each matching 5 bases. The CDR3 contains 14 residues. Germline V CDR1 and CDR2: LGHNT, FRNRAP. Trimming stripped 7 bases from V and 2 bases from J, with 12 bases between. Here the CDR3 DNA reads TGTGCTAGTGCCCCTGGGGACCCCTACAATGAGCAGTTCTTC. Translation gives CASAPGDPYNEQFF.

The chain employs TRBV30 and TRBJ1-2; D unclear. Trimming left V 2 bases short and J 4 bases short, with 14 bases between. This CDR3 spans 14 amino acids. Germline CDR1 and CDR2: GTSNPN and SVGIG (reference sequence). The CDR3 loop is CAWSPSGALYGYTF. The CDR3 region has the DNA TGTGCCTGGAGTCCCTCCGGTGCGCTCTATGGCTACACCTTC.

The rearrangement links TRBV6-5 to TRBJ2-5; 10 nucleotides agree with TRBD1. The CDR3 runs 15 residues. CDR1 is MNHEY and CDR2 is SVGAGI in the germline V gene. V dropped 6 bases and J dropped 5; count of bases not matched to a gene: 9. CDR3 sequence: CASREFDRGPETQYF. CDR3 sequence (DNA): TGTGCCAGCAGAGAATTCGACAGGGGGCCTGAGACCCAGTACTTC.

The chain links TRBV29-1 to TRBJ2-7; perhaps D is TRBD1 or TRBD2 (5 bases each). This CDR3 has 14 residues. The V end was cut by 6 bases, the J end by 1 base, with 16 bases between. Germline V gives CDR1 SQVTM, CDR2 ANQGSEA. The CDR3 DNA follows: TGCAGCGTGGAGACCGGGACGGCATCCTACGAGCAGTACTTC. This translates into CSVETGTASYEQYF.

V gene TRBV15 combines with J gene TRBJ2-1; the match to TRBD2 covers 7 bases. V trimming: 0 bases; J trimming: 6 bases; junction bases outside the gene matches: 8. The germline gives CDR1 LNHNV, CDR2 YYDKDF (reference sequence). This CDR3 region has 16 residues. This CDR3 reads CATSREAGEPGNEQFF. In DNA, the CDR3 is TGTGCCACCAGCAGAGAGGCGGGAGAGCCCGGCAATGAGCAGTTCTTC.

The V gene is TRBV11-2, the J gene TRBJ2-6; a weak D match, TRBD1 (5 bases). Per the germline V gene, CDR1 is SGHAT and CDR2 is FQNNGV. Trimming removed 1 base from V and 0 bases from J, with 13 bases in between. CDR3 length equals 18 residues. CDR3 in amino acids: CASSLAYRSISGANVLTF. In DNA form, the CDR3 reads TGTGCCAGCAGCTTAGCGTACAGGAGCATCTCTGGGGCCAACGTCCTGACTTTC.

V usage is TRBV29-1 and J usage is TRBJ1-2, with 7 bases fitting TRBD1. The length of the CDR3 is 15 residues. Germline trimming cut 6 bases from V and 0 bases from J; bases unmatched to any gene: 10. Germline loops: CDR1 SQVTM, CDR2 ANQGSEA. The CDR3 nucleotides are TGCAGCGTGATAAGTTCCGGGACAGCTAACTATGGCTACACCTTC. As protein: CSVISSGTANYGYTF.

The chain has TRBV6-5 and TRBJ1-1; D gene uncertain. This CDR3 is 14 amino acids long. V lost 0 bases and J 0 bases, leaving 5 bases between the germline ends. The germline V gene has CDR1 MNHEY and CDR2 SVGAGI. The CDR3 region is CASSYSRVNTEAFF. CDR3 DNA: TGTGCCAGCAGTTACTCACGGGTGAACACTGAAGCTTTCTTT.

The J gene is TRBJ1-4, the V gene TRBV5-1, with D possibly matching TRBD1 (5 bases). Trimming removed 0 bases from V and 3 bases from J, with 9 bases in between. The germline CDR1 and CDR2 sequences are SGHRS and YFSETQ. This CDR3 region has 15 residues. CDR3 DNA: TGCGCCAGCAGCTTGGCCGGGACGGCTAATGAAAAACTGTTTTTT. It yields the protein CASSLAGTANEKLFF.

The chain couples TRBV7-2 to TRBJ2-7; unclear D gene. Germline CDR1 and CDR2: SGHTA and FQGNSA. The germline V and J ends were trimmed by 3 bases and 2 bases, with 11 bases remaining between them. The CDR3 sequence is 14 residues long. CDR3 DNA: TGTGCCAGCAGCTTGGGTGCACCTACCTACGAGCAGTACTTC. Amino acid sequence: CASSLGAPTYEQYF.

The gene calls are TRBV28 and TRBJ2-3, with 8 nucleotides matching TRBD2. The CDR3 extends over 17 amino acids. The germline V gene encodes CDR1 MDHEN and CDR2 SYDVKM. V gave up 2 bases and J gave up 5 bases; unmatched junction bases: 12. CDR3 protein: CASSLRQAGDVLDTQYF. The CDR3 region has the DNA TGTGCCAGCAGTTTACGGCAAGCGGGGGACGTTTTAGATACGCAGTATTTT.

This clone showed up just a few times. The genes are TRBV6-1 and TRBJ2-7, with 12 bases matching TRBD2. After removal of 5 bases from V and 4 bases from J, the junction contained 6 bases not matched to a gene. Per germline, CDR1 MNHNS and CDR2 SASEGT. The CDR3 contains 15 residues. The CDR3 coding sequence is TGTGCCAGCAGTCTGACTAGCGGGAGAGGTTACGAGCAGTACTTC. Translating gives CASSLTSGRGYEQYF.

This clone has a single count. The genes are TRBV21-1 and TRBJ2-5; TRBD1, the table's D call, lacks a check against the DNA. TRBV21-1 is termed a pseudogene. The CDR3 extends over 15 amino acids. CDR3 nucleotide sequence: TGTGCCAGCAGCAGTGGACAGGGCAAAGCGAAGACCCAGTACTTC. It is translated as CASSSGQGKAKTQYF.

The V and J genes are TRBV11-2 and TRBJ2-7; unclear D gene. The V and J ends lost 5 bases and 0 bases respectively, with 14 bases between them. Germline loops: CDR1 SGHAT, CDR2 FQNNGV. The CDR3 contains 15 residues. CDR3 region: CASSTRNRSSYEQYF. CDR3 sequence (DNA): TGTGCCAGCAGCACCAGGAACCGGTCCTCCTACGAGCAGTACTTC. The full variable domain, in which reference TRBV11-2 and TRBJ2-7 provide the parts outside the CDR3, is EAGVAQSPRYKIIEKRQSVAFWCNPISGHATLYWYQQILGQGPKLLIQFQNNGVVDDSQLPKDRFSAERLKGVDSTLKIQPAKLEDSAVYLCASSTRNRSSYEQYFGPGTRLTVT.

The gene calls are TRBV5-1 and TRBJ2-2, with D uncertain. Trimming cost V 4 bases and J 3 bases, with 7 bases left between them. The V gene's germline CDR1 is SGHRS and CDR2 YFSETQ. The CDR3 contains 13 residues. CDR3 coding DNA: TGCGCCAGCAGCGTCCTGTACACCGGGGAGCTGTTTTTT. This codes for CASSVLYTGELFF.

The J gene is TRBJ1-2, the V gene TRBV29-1, with 9 bases aligning to TRBD1. The V gene's germline CDR1 is SQVTM and CDR2 ANQGSEA. The V segment lost 6 bases and the J segment 6 bases; nucleotides outside the gene matches: 2. This CDR3 is 11 amino acids long. For the CDR3, the DNA is TGCAGCGTCCGGGACAGGGATGGCTACACCTTC. This encodes CSVRDRDGYTF.

The chain carries TRBV7-9 and TRBJ1-1; a weak D match, TRBD1 (5 bases). Trimming took 5 bases from V and 4 from J, leaving 8 bases between them. This CDR3 has 12 amino acids. CDR1 and CDR2 (germline): SEHNR, FQNEAQ (reference sequence). CDR3 DNA sequence: TGTGCCAGCAGCATCGGGGCCACTGAAGCTTTCTTT. As protein: CASSIGATEAFF.

CDR3 sequence reads: CASTLDREIPEQYF. The DNA for the CDR3 is TGCGCCAGCACCCTGGACAGGGAGATTCCCGAGCAGTACTTC. The chain is built from TRBV5-1 and TRBJ2-7; TRBD1 agrees at 8 bases. The trim removed 6 bases at V and 6 bases at J, leaving 11 bases unmatched. Germline-derived CDR1 and CDR2 are SGHRS and YFSETQ. The CDR3 contains 14 residues.

The chain employs TRBV4-1 and TRBJ2-5; D assignment may be TRBD1 or TRBD2 (5 bases each). The CDR3 sequence is 16 residues long. Deletions cut 0 bases from V and 2 bases from J, with 13 bases between. The germline V gene has CDR1 MGHRA and CDR2 YSYEKL. The DNA of the CDR3 is TGCGCCAGCAGCCAAGAATCGGGGCTAGGTCAAGAGACCCAGTACTTC. It specifies CASSQESGLGQETQYF.

The J gene is TRBJ2-7, the V gene TRBV28, with a weak D call TRBD2 (6 bases). Deletions cut 9 bases from V and 0 bases from J, with 12 bases between. This CDR3 has 13 amino acids. Germline V gene sequence: CDR1 MDHEN, CDR2 SYDVKM. The CDR3 DNA sequence: TGTGCCAGTACTCTCGGGGGCTCCTACGAGCAGTACTTC. Translation gives CASTLGGSYEQYF.

The CDR3 nucleotides are TGTGCCAGCAGCCTTACAGCCTCCCGCACAGATACGCAGTATTTT. Protein: CASSLTASRTDTQYF. The chain employs TRBV6-6 and TRBJ2-3; D not certain. Looked up from germline, CDR1 is MNHNY and CDR2 is SVGAGI (reference sequence). Trimming pared 6 bases from V and 1 base from J, leaving 14 bases between. The CDR3 is 15 residues long.

The chain is built from TRBV2 and TRBJ1-1, with D unclear. V lost 2 bases and J lost 0, with 7 bases in between. Germline V gene lookup returns CDR1 SNHLY and CDR2 FYNNEI. The CDR3 runs to 14 residues. The CDR3 loop is CASSERRMNTEAFF. Written as DNA, the CDR3 is TGTGCCAGCAGTGAAAGACGGATGAACACTGAAGCTTTCTTT.

The rearrangement uses TRBV5-4 and TRBJ1-2; D possibly corresponds to TRBD1 (5 bases). Trimming took 0 bases from V and 4 from J, leaving 13 bases between them. This CDR3 spans 15 amino acids. Germline loops: CDR1 SGHNT, CDR2 YYREEE (reference sequence). CDR3 bases: TGTGCCAGCAGCTTGGTGGCAGGGCGCGGCTATGGCTACACCTTC. This gives the protein CASSLVAGRGYGYTF.